A selection of T cell receptor beta chains follows, all from one sample in a study of blood T cell repertoires in COVID-19. Clones were sequenced by immunoSEQ multiplex PCR, and TCRdb holds only the in-frame ones, with some missing. Here the sample spans more than 50,000 clones, roughly 70% being singletons. Sample: peripheral blood. These TCRs come from a woman between 65 and 79 years old with acute or convalescent COVID-19. Each CDR3 is given with its conserved first and last residue. The order of the fields is clone size, D gene, J gene, V gene, CDR3 DNA, CDR3 protein. D genes are given only for firm matches. Clone size is not always given. Where it is, it says once, few, many or a class for expanded clones.

abundance: .; d_gene: .; j_gene: TRBJ2-7; v_gene: TRBV30; CDR3nt: TGTGCCTGGAGTGTACTCGGGGGTTCCTACGAGCAGTACTTC; CDR3aa: CAWSVLGGSYEQYF
abundance: .; d_gene: .; j_gene: TRBJ2-3; v_gene: TRBV14; CDR3nt: TGTGCCAGCAGCCATTTAGACGGGATTTCTAGCACAGATACGCAGTATTTT; CDR3aa: CASSHLDGISSTDTQYF
abundance: .; d_gene: .; j_gene: TRBJ1-1; v_gene: TRBV11-2; CDR3nt: TGTGCCAGCAGCTTAGGTTCAGGGGTCGCTTTCTTT; CDR3aa: CASSLGSGVAFF
abundance: .; d_gene: TRBD1; j_gene: TRBJ1-1; v_gene: TRBV29-1; CDR3nt: TGCAGCGTGGATACTACAGGGGGGACTGAAGCTTTCTTT; CDR3aa: CSVDTTGGTEAFF
abundance: once; d_gene: .; j_gene: TRBJ2-7; v_gene: TRBV6-4; CDR3nt: TGTGCCAGCAGTGACCGGGGGGCCCCCTACGAGCAGTACTTC; CDR3aa: CASSDRGAPYEQYF
abundance: once; d_gene: TRBD1; j_gene: TRBJ1-1; v_gene: TRBV12-5; CDR3nt: TGTGCTAGTGGTCCGGGACAGGGGTGGAGGACTGAAGCTTTCTTT; CDR3aa: CASGPGQGWRTEAFF
abundance: once; d_gene: .; j_gene: TRBJ1-2; v_gene: TRBV27; CDR3nt: TGTGCCAGCAGATCGCTGGAGGGTGGCTACACCTTC; CDR3aa: CASRSLEGGYTF
abundance: .; d_gene: TRBD2; j_gene: TRBJ2-3; v_gene: TRBV19; CDR3nt: TGTGCCAGTAGAGCGGGACTCTTCACAGATACGCAGTATTTT; CDR3aa: CASRAGLFTDTQYF
abundance: .; d_gene: TRBD1; j_gene: TRBJ1-6; v_gene: TRBV6-5; CDR3nt: TGTGCCAGCACCGTACAGGGGCCCAATTCACCCCTCCACTTT; CDR3aa: CASTVQGPNSPLHF
abundance: .; d_gene: .; j_gene: TRBJ2-5; v_gene: TRBV30; CDR3nt: TGTGCCTGGAGTCCCCCTCTGACAGTCCAAGAGACCCAGTACTTC; CDR3aa: CAWSPPLTVQETQYF